This T cell receptor beta chain was captured in a study of T cell repertoires in cytomegalovirus infection (dated by TCRdb to about 2019). Looking at the study overall: Peptide stimulations targeted recently identified HLA-C-restricted CMV epitopes, whose presentation resists viral immunomodulation, together with well-studied HLA-B-restricted epitopes. The HLA type of each donor mattered for the analysis, because public TCR beta signatures pointed to carriage of CMV infection along with the matching HLA type.

What the treatment or condition label conveys for this sample: in vitro stimulation with specific CMV peptide epitopes to enrich CMV-specific T cells. This clonotype occurred many times. Its antigen remains undetermined. No much larger clone is present one base from it, and per-base qualities are unavailable. Summary of the overall study and its limitations: The ex vivo response was dominated by HLA-C-restricted CMV-specific TCR beta clonotypes, and the single most frequent clonotype in two of eight donors was supplied by these HLA-C-restricted clonotypes. In both this cohort and an independent roughly 400-donor cohort, the cumulative frequency of public TCR beta family members distinguished carriers of CMV infection plus the relevant HLA type.

Data came from an Illumina HiSeq 1500. The public sequencing data were trimmed at Q25 with fastp and processed into clonotypes with MiXCR by TCRdb, which kept only in-frame beta chains. Every CDR3 protein is listed once, alongside the most common genes and DNA of its rows. This sample holds about 920,000 distinct CDR3 sequences; roughly a third were observed only once. Roughly 13% of the sample goes to the ten largest clones. Sequenced material: cultured CD8+ T cells from PBMCs, taken from culture after CMV antigen stimulation. The receptor was isolated from a human donor in good health (CMV status not recorded). Some clones in this sample may be carry-over from other donors' samples.

The sequence in DNA is TGTGCCAGCAGTTACTCGGGCAGGGGGAGCACAGATACGCAGTATTTT. Translated, it gives CASSYSGRGSTDTQYF. The V and J segments used are TRBV6-6 and TRBJ2-3, with 7 middle bases fitting TRBD1. The CDR3 runs 16 amino acids, cysteine and phenylalanine included. Solely the CDR3 DNA is kept, with 48 bases framed from the first base. V is trimmed back by 0 bases and J by 0 bases, and the junction contains 3 bases that no gene match accounts for. CDR1 MNHNY and CDR2 SVGAGI were looked up in the germline V gene (reference sequence).